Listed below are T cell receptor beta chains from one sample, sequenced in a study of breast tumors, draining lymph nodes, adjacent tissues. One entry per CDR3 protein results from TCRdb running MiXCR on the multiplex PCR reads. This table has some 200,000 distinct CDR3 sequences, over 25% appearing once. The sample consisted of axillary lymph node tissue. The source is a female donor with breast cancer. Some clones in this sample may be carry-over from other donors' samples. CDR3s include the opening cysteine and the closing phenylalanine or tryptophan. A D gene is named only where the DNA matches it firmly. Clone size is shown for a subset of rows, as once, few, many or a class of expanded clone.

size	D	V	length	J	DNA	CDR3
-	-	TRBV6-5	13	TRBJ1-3	TGTGCCAGCACGGCAGGGGTGGGAAACACCATATATTTT	CASTAGVGNTIYF
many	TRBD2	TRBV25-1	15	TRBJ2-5	TGTGCCAGCAGTGAAGGTGGGACTAGCGAGGAGACCCAGTACTTC	CASSEGGTSEETQYF
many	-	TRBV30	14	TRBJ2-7	TGTGCCTGGGCAAAAAAGACGATTGCCTACGAGCAGTACTTC	CAWAKKTIAYEQYF
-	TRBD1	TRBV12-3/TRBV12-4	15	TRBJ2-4	TGTGCCAGCAGTTTCTTCGGGACAGGGTACAACATTCAGTACTTC	CASSFFGTGYNIQYF
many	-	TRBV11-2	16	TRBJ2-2	TGTGCCAGCAGCCGACTCCCGGACAGTAACACCGGGGAGCTGTTTTTT	CASSRLPDSNTGELFF
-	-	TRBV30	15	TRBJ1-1	TGTGCCTGGACGCCCGAGCCGAGGGGATCCACTGAAGCTTTCTTT	CAWTPEPRGSTEAFF
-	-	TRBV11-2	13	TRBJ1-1	TGTGCCAGCAGCTTTTCCAGGGAGAATGAAGCTTTCTTT	CASSFSRENEAFF
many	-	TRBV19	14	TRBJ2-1	TGTGCCAGTAGTACACCGGGTAGGGCGAATGAGCAGTTCTTC	CASSTPGRANEQFF
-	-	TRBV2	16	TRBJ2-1	TGTGCCAGCAATGGCGGGTTGGGGGATGCGGACAATGAGCAGTTCTTC	CASNGGLGDADNEQFF
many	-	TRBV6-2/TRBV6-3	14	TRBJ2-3	TGTGCCAGCAGTTACTTTGGGAGCCCAGATACGCAGTATTTT	CASSYFGSPDTQYF
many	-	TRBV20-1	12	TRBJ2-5	TGCAGGGCGCTAGCGTCCCAAGAGACCCAGTACTTC	CRALASQETQYF
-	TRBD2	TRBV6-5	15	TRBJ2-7	TGTGCCAGCAGTCCCGGGGGGGGTCAGGGCTACGAGCAGTACTTC	CASSPGGGQGYEQYF
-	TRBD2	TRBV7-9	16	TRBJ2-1	TGTGCCAGCAGTTCCCAGACGGGACTAGCAGTCTATGAGCAGTTCTTC	CASSSQTGLAVYEQFF
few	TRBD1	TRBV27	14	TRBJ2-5	TGTGCCAGCAGTGGGACAGTTTCTCGAGAGACCCAGTACTTC	CASSGTVSRETQYF
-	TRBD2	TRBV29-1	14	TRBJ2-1	TGCAGCGTCCCAAGCGGGAGGAGGTACAATGAGCAGTTCTTC	CSVPSGRRYNEQFF
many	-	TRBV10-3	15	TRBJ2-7	TGTGCCATCAGTGAGTCTAGCGGACCCCCCTACGAGCAGTACTTC	CAISESSGPPYEQYF
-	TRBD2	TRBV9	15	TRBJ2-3	TGTGCCAGCAGCGTAGGAAGCGGGAGAGGGAATGAGCAGTATTTT	CASSVGSGRGNEQYF
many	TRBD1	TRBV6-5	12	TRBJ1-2	TGTGCCAGCTATCAGGGGGCCTATGGCTACACCTTC	CASYQGAYGYTF
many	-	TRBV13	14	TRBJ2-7	TGTGCCAGCAGCCCTGGTAAGGGCTCCTACGAGCAGTACTTC	CASSPGKGSYEQYF
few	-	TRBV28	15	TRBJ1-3	TGTGCCAGCAGTTTGGAAGAGGGCTCTGGAAACACCATATATTTT	CASSLEEGSGNTIYF
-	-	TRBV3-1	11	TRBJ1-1	TGTGCCAGCAGCCAAGAAGGGGGTCTTGACTTT	CASSQEGGLDF
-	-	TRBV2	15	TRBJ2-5	TGTGCCAGCCTCCGGGACCTAGCGTACCAAGAGACCCAGTACTTC	CASLRDLAYQETQYF
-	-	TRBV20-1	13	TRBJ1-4	TGCAGTGCTAGAGGTCAGGGAAGGGAAAAACTGTTTTTT	CSARGQGREKLFF
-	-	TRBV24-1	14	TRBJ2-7	TGTGCCACCAGTGATGGAGGCAGCCACTACGAGCAGTACTTC	CATSDGGSHYEQYF
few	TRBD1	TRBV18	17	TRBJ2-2	TGTGCCAGCTCACCCATTACCGGGACAGTGAACACCGGGGAGCTGTTTTTT	CASSPITGTVNTGELFF
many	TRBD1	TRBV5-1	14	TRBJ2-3	TGCGCCAGCAGCCTAGACAGGGGGGAAGATACGCAGTATTTT	CASSLDRGEDTQYF
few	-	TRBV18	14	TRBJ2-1	TGTGCCAGCTCACAGGGGTATGGTGACAATGAGCAGTTCTTC	CASSQGYGDNEQFF
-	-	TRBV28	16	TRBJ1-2	TGTGCCATACACCAAAGGGCCGGAGGGGTTTACTATGGCTACACCTTC	CAIHQRAGGVYYGYTF
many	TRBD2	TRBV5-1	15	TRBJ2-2	TGCGCCAGCAGAGGCCTAGCGGGAGGTCCCGGGGAGCTGTTTTTT	CASRGLAGGPGELFF
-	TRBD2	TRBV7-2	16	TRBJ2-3	TGTGCCAGCAGCTTACAAGCGGGGAGTAGCACAGATACGCAGTATTTT	CASSLQAGSSTDTQYF
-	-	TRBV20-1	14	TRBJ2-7	TGCAGTGCTACAGGGAACAGCGGGTCCTACGAGCAGTACTTC	CSATGNSGSYEQYF
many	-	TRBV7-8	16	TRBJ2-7	TGTGCCAGCAGCTCCCCTCGGGCGGGCTCTTCCTACGAGCAGTACTTC	CASSSPRAGSSYEQYF
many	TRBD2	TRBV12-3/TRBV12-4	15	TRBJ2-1	TGTGCCAGCACTGGGACCGGGGGGGATTACAATGAGCAGTTCTTC	CASTGTGGDYNEQFF
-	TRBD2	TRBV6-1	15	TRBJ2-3	TGTGCCAGCAGTAGCAGCGGGAGAAATCCAGATACGCAGTATTTT	CASSSSGRNPDTQYF
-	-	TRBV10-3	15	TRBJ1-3	TGTGCCATCAGTGTCGGCAGTCCATCTGGAAACACCATATATTTT	CAISVGSPSGNTIYF
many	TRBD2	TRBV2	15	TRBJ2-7	TGTGCCAGCAGCGGACTAGCGGGGATCTCCTACGAGCAGTACTTC	CASSGLAGISYEQYF
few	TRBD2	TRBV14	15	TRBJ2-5	TGTGCCAGCAGCCAAGGTTTACTAGCGGGAGAGACCCCGTACTTC	CASSQGLLAGETPYF
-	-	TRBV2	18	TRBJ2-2	TGTGCCAGCTCACGCGACAGGTTGAAATGGGGGAACACCGGGGAGCTGTTTTTT	CASSRDRLKWGNTGELFF
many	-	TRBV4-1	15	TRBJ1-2	TGCGCCAGCAGCCCCGCCTCCCGAGGCAGCTATGGCTACACCTTC	CASSPASRGSYGYTF
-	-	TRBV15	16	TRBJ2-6	TGTGCCACCAGCAGGTCGGGGGCCTCTGGGGCCAACGTCCTGACTTTC	CATSRSGASGANVLTF
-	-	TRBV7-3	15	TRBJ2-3	TGTGCCAGCAGCCCGGCGAAGGGGGTGGGGAATGAGCAGTATTTT	CASSPAKGVGNEQYF
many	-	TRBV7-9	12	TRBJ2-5	TGTGCCAGCAGCTTAGACCTGGAGACCCAGTACTTC	CASSLDLETQYF
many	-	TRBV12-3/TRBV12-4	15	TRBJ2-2	TGTGCCAGCAGCCACCTCGGGGAGCACACCGGGGAGCTGTTTTTT	CASSHLGEHTGELFF
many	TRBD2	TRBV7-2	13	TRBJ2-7	TGTGCCAGCAGACCTAGCGGGAGGAACGAGCAGTACTTC	CASRPSGRNEQYF
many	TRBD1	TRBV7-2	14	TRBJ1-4	TGTGCCAGCAGGCCCGGGACAGGGGGTGAAAAACTGTTTTTT	CASRPGTGGEKLFF
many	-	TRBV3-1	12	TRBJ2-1	TGTGCCAGCAGCCAAGTGTCGGCTAGAACGTTCTTC	CASSQVSARTFF
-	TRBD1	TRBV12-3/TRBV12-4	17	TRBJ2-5	TGTGCCAGCAGCCCCCGGACAGGGTCACGTCTCCCAGAGACCCAGTACTTC	CASSPRTGSRLPETQYF
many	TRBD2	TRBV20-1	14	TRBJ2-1	TGCAGTGCTAGAGAGCGGGGGGGTTACAATGAGCAGTTCTTC	CSARERGGYNEQFF
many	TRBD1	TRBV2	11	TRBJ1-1	TGTGCCAGCCGGACAGGGTTGAAAGCTTTCTTT	CASRTGLKAFF
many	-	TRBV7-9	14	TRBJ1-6	TGTGCCAGCAGCCCCCCGGGGTTGAATTCACCCCTCCACTTT	CASSPPGLNSPLHF
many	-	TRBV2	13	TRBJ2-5	TGTGCCAGCAATGGAGGGGTAGGGGAGACCCAGTACTTC	CASNGGVGETQYF
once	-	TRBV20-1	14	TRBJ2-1	TGCAGTGCTCCAAGGCGACTAGAGTTAACGGTGCAGCTCTTC	CSAPRRLELTVQLF
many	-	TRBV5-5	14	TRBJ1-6	TGTGCCAGCAGGAACAGGGCTGTGGATTCACCCCTCCACTTT	CASRNRAVDSPLHF
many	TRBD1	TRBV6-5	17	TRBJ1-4	TGTGCCAGCCGTAGCGGGACAGGGGGCTGGACGAGAGAAAAACTGTTTTTT	CASRSGTGGWTREKLFF
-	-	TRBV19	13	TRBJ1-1	TGTGCCAGTAGCTCCACAGGGTTCACTGAAGCTTTCTTT	CASSSTGFTEAFF
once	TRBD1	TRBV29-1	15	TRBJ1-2	TGCAGCGTTGAAGATCCGGCCGACAGGGGAGGCGGCTACACCTTC	CSVEDPADRGGGYTF
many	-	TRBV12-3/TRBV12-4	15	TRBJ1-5	TGTGCCAGCAGTTTGGGTAGGCAGCGGAGTCAGCCCCAGCATTTT	CASSLGRQRSQPQHF